The rows below give T cell receptor beta chains drawn from one sample of a study of shared clonotypes between healthy human individuals. TCRdb's table, derived via immunoSEQ multiplex PCR, lists solely in-frame clones and lacks some. The data hold 550,000 to 750,000 clones, with just under 97% observed a single time. The specimen sequenced was naive CD8+ T cells sorted from blood. These TCRs come from a woman aged 25 to 45 in good health. The conserved cysteine and the conserved F or W are not part of the CDR3 here.

CDR3,V
ASDGSGWGNNEQF,TRBV25-1
ASTYDNANEQF,TRBV5-1
ASSQQLAGFFTGELF,TRBV4-1
ASSLVADLSYEQY,TRBV5-4
ASSVGRDRTLTGELF,TRBV7-9
ASSNTLGGTGELF,TRBV19
ASSLLGGGNTEAF,TRBV27
ASSLFGTPGNEQF,TRBV27
ASSTGTGESSYEQY,TRBV2
ASSLDRGGEQY,TRBV7-2
ASSFGLGQPQH,TRBV28
ASSLRGASPYNEQF,TRBV11-3
ASSLEVREGRAGELF,TRBV7-2
ASSLSQRNEQF,TRBV27
ASSIATGELF,TRBV28
ASSGTGTNYNEQF,TRBV6-5
SVAGTEGYEQY,TRBV29-1
ASSTSTYPGNTIY,TRBV27
ASSKGGAGGNCEKLF,TRBV21-1
ASSEAGGRGTEAF,TRBV10-2
ASSLAPGANTEAF,TRBV5-4
ASSGPGQGILAGGETQY,TRBV19
ASSADFYEQY,TRBV9
ASSQVLTGGGEQY,TRBV4-2
ASSGGTRGTEQY,TRBV7-9